This T cell receptor beta chain comes out of a study of identical twins. Broader study findings: Conclusions relied on cross-sectional statistical analysis, not following the same donors. Abundant beta clonotypes from cord blood bore fewer insertions; memory repertoires lacked this pattern.

This clonotype appeared a few times. Its target is not known. Via MiXCR, TCRdb re-called the 5' RACE reads, giving one row per CDR3 protein. This sample has roughly 630,000 distinct CDR3 sequences, with 7.1% found just once. The CDR3 is made up of 16 amino acids. Trimming at V came to 0 bases and at J to 7 bases, leaving 9 bases not matched to a gene. Germline assignment: CDR1 DFQATT and CDR2 SNEGSKA (reference sequence). The same data also went into a second study, on yellow fever vaccine responses in identical twins.

The material sequenced was PBMCs. The chain combines TRBV20-1 with TRBJ2-1, with 10 nucleotides matching TRBD2. The clonotype was recovered from a woman aged 18-35 years in good health. The CDR3 here is CSARERAGGLQNEQFF. For the CDR3, the DNA is TGCAGTGCTAGAGAAAGAGCGGGGGGGCTTCAGAATGAGCAGTTCTTC.